The entry that follows covers one T cell receptor (beta chain) sequence. This entry comes from a study of long-term antiretroviral therapy in people with HIV. Survey level was the resolution at which the v3.0 immunoSEQ assay ran. Data came from immunoSEQ multiplex PCR; TCRdb stores just in-frame clones and leaves some out. The sample has about 40,000 clones, roughly 86% seen once. The CDR3 consists of 14 residues. Germline CDR1 reads LNHDA; CDR2 reads SQIVND (reference sequence). V was pared by 3 bases and J by 10 bases, with 13 bases between. Material: unsorted PBMCs, obtained 0.1 years before starting antiretroviral therapy. The chain is built from TRBV19 and TRBJ1-6; the D is unclear. The receptor was derived from a woman aged 50 to 60 with HIV. In nucleotides, the CDR3 is TGTGCCAGTAGTATCGGCCCTACCTACTCACCCCTCCACTTT. Encoded protein: CASSIGPTYSPLHF.